These 14 T cell receptor beta chains originate from one sample sequenced in a study of cytomegalovirus exposure and HLA in healthy donors. PCR used 60 Vbeta primers and 13 Jbeta primers. The method was immunoSEQ multiplex PCR; TCRdb's version includes in-frame clones alone and lacks a portion of them. Among around 230,000 clones listed, roughly 80% were seen once. The specimen was PBMCs. Receptors were obtained from a man aged 40-49 years in good health and CMV-seropositive.

This chain links TRBV6-1 with TRBJ2-7; 10 nucleotides line up with TRBD1. Germline CDR1 reads MNHNS; CDR2 reads SASEGT. The CDR3 contains 18 residues. Losses at the gene ends were 4 bases for V and 3 bases for J; bases not matched to a gene: 15. The CDR3 DNA is TGTGCCAGCAGTGGGACCGGGGACAGGGGTACCCCTAGCTACGAGCAGTACGTC. This sequence encodes CASSGTGDRGTPSYEQYV.

This chain links TRBV6-1 with TRBJ1-5; 9 bases fit TRBD1. The CDR3 extends over 15 amino acids. The V gene end was trimmed by 3 bases and the J gene end by 4 bases; junction bases not matched to a gene: 4. In germline, CDR1 is MNHNS, CDR2 SASEGT. The CDR3, as DNA: TGTGCCAGCAGTGAGTGGACAGGGGCAAATCAGCCCCAGCATTTT. This gives the protein CASSEWTGANQPQHF.

This clone was detected once. The chain employs TRBV6-1 and TRBJ2-1; the D gene is possibly TRBD1 (5 bases). Germline CDR1 and CDR2: MNHNS and SASEGT. V lost 2 bases and J lost 3, with 17 bases in between. The CDR3 contains 17 residues. The DNA for the CDR3 is TGTGCCAGCAGTGAACGGGCAGGGCAAGGGCTCTACAATGAGCAGTTCTTC. It yields the protein CASSERAGQGLYNEQFF.

The chain carries TRBV30 and TRBJ1-1; D may be TRBD1 (5 bases). Germline CDR1 reads GTSNPN; CDR2 reads SVGIG (reference sequence). V gave up 4 bases and J gave up 0 bases, with 12 bases separating them. The CDR3 loop spans 14 amino acids. Written as DNA, the CDR3 is TGTGCCTGGACGGGGGACTTCCTGAACACTGAAGCTTTCTTT. Translating gives CAWTGDFLNTEAFF.

In this sample, this clone turned up once. This chain uses TRBV9 with TRBJ1-1, with TRBD1 matching 7 bases. Germline trimming cut 4 bases from V and 7 bases from J; bases unmatched to any gene: 7. The V gene's germline CDR1 is SGDLS and CDR2 YYNGEE. The length of the CDR3 is 13 residues. The CDR3 here is CASSISDRSEAFF. The CDR3 coding sequence is TGTGCCAGCAGCATATCGGACAGGAGTGAAGCTTTCTTT.

The rearrangement joins TRBV30 to TRBJ1-5, with 7 bases identical to TRBD1. The CDR3 is made up of 14 amino acids. Losses at the gene ends were 1 base for V and 2 bases for J; bases not matched to a gene: 2. Germline values: CDR1 GTSNPN, CDR2 SVGIG (reference sequence). CDR3 region: CAWSGGQGNQPQHF. CDR3 DNA: TGTGCCTGGAGTGGCGGACAGGGCAATCAGCCCCAGCATTTT.

This clone was found a few times. CDR3 in DNA: TGTGCCAGCAGGCCAGGACAGCCGACTGGGGACACTGAAGCTTTCTTT. Translating gives CASRPGQPTGDTEAFF. V and J are TRBV6-6 and TRBJ1-1; TRBD1 might be the D (6 bases). This CDR3 spans 16 amino acids. Per germline, CDR1 MNHNY and CDR2 SVGAGI (reference sequence). The V gene lost 6 bases and the J gene lost 3 bases, with 20 bases spanning the gap.

This chain links TRBV7-9 with TRBJ1-1, with TRBD1 matching 9 bases. V gave up 5 bases and J gave up 5 bases; unmatched junction bases: 12. The CDR3 runs to 16 residues. Germline CDR1 and CDR2: SEHNR and FQNEAQ (reference sequence). The CDR3: CASSEQGALGNTEAFF. The CDR3 nucleotides read TGTGCCAGCAGCGAACAGGGGGCTTTGGGGAATACTGAAGCTTTCTTT.

The rearrangement uses TRBV4-1 and TRBJ2-5; 8 bases are shared with TRBD2. Per the germline V gene, CDR1 is MGHRA and CDR2 is YSYEKL. V shed 2 bases, J shed 5 bases, and the junction held 10 bases outside the gene matches. This CDR3 has 16 amino acids. Written as DNA, the CDR3 is TGCGCCAGCAGCCAACGCGGGGGGACGGGGGAGGAGACCCAGTACTTC. Translated: CASSQRGGTGEETQYF.

The chain is built from TRBV7-9 and TRBJ1-1; D not certain. The germline V gene encodes CDR1 SEHNR and CDR2 FQNEAQ (reference sequence). The CDR3 extends over 12 amino acids. V dropped 1 base and J dropped 10 bases, with 10 bases sitting between them. The CDR3 spells CASSLGALAAFF. In nucleotides, the CDR3 is TGTGCCAGCAGCTTAGGAGCGTTGGCAGCTTTCTTT.

The chain couples TRBV30 to TRBJ1-5, with a weak D call TRBD1 (5 bases). CDR1 is GTSNPN, CDR2 SVGIG, per germline (reference sequence). This CDR3 region has 13 residues. The ends were cut back, 1 base at V and 7 bases at J, with 11 bases in the middle. CDR3 coding DNA: TGTGCCTGGAGTGAGGAGGGGACGCAGCCCCAGCATTTT. It is translated as CAWSEEGTQPQHF.

This chain links TRBV7-6 with TRBJ1-5, with TRBD1 matching over 11 bases. CDR1 and CDR2 from the germline V gene are SGHVS and FNYEAQ. The CDR3 is made up of 15 amino acids. The trim removed 5 bases at V and 4 bases at J, leaving 4 bases unmatched. CDR3 loop: CASSAGTGGNQPQHF. CDR3 nucleotide sequence: TGTGCCAGCAGCGCCGGGACAGGGGGAAATCAGCCCCAGCATTTT.

V and J are TRBV6-4 and TRBJ2-2; 12 positions agree with TRBD2. Germline V gene sequence: CDR1 MRHNA, CDR2 SNTAGT. CDR3 length equals 15 residues. Unmatched junction bases numbered 4, after V lost 8 bases and J lost 3 bases. CDR3: CASARLAGDTGELFF. The CDR3 bases are TGTGCCAGCGCAAGACTAGCGGGAGACACCGGGGAGCTGTTTTTT.

The chain couples TRBV5-1 to TRBJ1-4; 9 nucleotides match TRBD1. The CDR3 totals 17 residues. Germline V gene sequence: CDR1 SGHRS, CDR2 YFSETQ. Trimming at V came to 3 bases and at J to 4 bases, leaving 10 bases not matched to a gene. In nucleotides, the CDR3 is TGCGCCAGCAGCTCAGGGGAAGGGACAGGGATTAATGAAAAACTGTTTTTT. Protein: CASSSGEGTGINEKLFF. Full variable domain (missing parts from reference TRBV5-1 and TRBJ1-4): KAGVTQTPRYLIKTRGQQVTLSCSPISGHRSVSWYQQTPGQGLQFLFEYFSETQRNKGNFPGRFSGRQFSNSRSEMNVSTLELGDSALYLCASSSGEGTGINEKLFFGSGTQLSVL.